This T cell receptor beta chain appears in the sequencing data of a study of cytomegalovirus exposure and HLA in healthy donors. CDR3 length equals 16 residues. V shed 0 bases and J 1 base; nucleotides not matched to a gene: 5. CDR1 is SEHNR and CDR2 is FQNEAQ in the germline V gene (reference sequence). Primers: 60 Vbeta forward and 13 Jbeta reverse. Produced via immunoSEQ multiplex PCR; TCRdb's table is partial and in-frame only. Here the sample spans tens of thousands of clones, around 82% being singletons. A word on this clone: As yet, its antigen is unknown.

Study-wide results and caveats: Despite most TCR sequences being rare, some public TCRs occurred in many donors.

The sequenced sample was PBMCs. This TCR came from a female donor in good health and CMV-seronegative. The genes are TRBV7-9 and TRBJ1-2, with TRBD1 matching over 7 bases. The CDR3, as DNA: TGTGCCAGCAGCTTAGCGCTGGGACAGATTAACTATGGCTACACCTTC. This codes for CASSLALGQINYGYTF.